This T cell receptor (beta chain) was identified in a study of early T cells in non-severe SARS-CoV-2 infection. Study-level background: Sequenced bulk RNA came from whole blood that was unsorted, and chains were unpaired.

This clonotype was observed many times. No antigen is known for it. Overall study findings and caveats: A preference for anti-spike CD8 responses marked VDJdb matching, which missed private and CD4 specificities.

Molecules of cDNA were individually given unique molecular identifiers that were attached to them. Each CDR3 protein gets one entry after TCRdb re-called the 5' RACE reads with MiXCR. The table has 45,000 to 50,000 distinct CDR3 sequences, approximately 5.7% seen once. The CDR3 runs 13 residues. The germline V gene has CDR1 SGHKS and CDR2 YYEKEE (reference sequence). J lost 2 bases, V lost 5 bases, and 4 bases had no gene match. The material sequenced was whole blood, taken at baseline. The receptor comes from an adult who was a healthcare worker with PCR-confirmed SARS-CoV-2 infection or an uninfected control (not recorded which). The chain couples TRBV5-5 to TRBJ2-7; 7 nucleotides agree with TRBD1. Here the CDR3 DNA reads TGTGCCAGCAGGTGGACAGGTACCTACGAGCAGTACTTC. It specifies CASRWTGTYEQYF.